This TCR beta chain stems from a study of T cell responses to AZD1222 COVID-19 vaccine. General study results and limits: Nearly half of spike-specific TCRs reportedly go after variant regions that carry no mutations. Increases in Spike-specific TCR breadth and depth were seen after two AZD1222 doses.

Assay used: immunoSEQ multiplex PCR; TCRdb lists only in-frame clones, some missing. The sample yields roughly 140,000 clones, approximately 91% seen once. V was cut by 3 bases and J by 4 bases, with 13 bases left in between. This CDR3 is built from 14 residues. Germline V gene lookup returns CDR1 SGHRS and CDR2 YFSETQ. About this clone: Its specificity is unknown.

Sequenced material: peripheral blood, taken 28 days after the second AZD1222 dose. V and J are TRBV5-1 and TRBJ1-1, with D possibly TRBD1 on 6 matching bases. This receptor was taken from an adult who received the AZD1222 COVID-19 vaccine. CDR3 sequence (DNA): TGCGCCAGCAGCTGGAGCAGGGGAAGCACTGAAGCTTTCTTT. It translates to CASSWSRGSTEAFF.